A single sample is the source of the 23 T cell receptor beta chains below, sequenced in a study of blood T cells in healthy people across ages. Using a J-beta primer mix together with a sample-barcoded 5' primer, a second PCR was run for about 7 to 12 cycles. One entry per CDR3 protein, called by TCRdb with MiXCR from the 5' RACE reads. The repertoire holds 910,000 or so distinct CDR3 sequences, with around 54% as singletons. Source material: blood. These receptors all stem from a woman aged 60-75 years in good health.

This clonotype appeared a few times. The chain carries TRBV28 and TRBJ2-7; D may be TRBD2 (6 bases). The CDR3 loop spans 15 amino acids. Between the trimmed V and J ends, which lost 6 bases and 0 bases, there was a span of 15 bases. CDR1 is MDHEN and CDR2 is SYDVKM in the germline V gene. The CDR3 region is CASRARAGLSYEQYF. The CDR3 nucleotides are TGTGCCAGCAGGGCCAGAGCGGGCCTCTCCTACGAGCAGTACTTC.

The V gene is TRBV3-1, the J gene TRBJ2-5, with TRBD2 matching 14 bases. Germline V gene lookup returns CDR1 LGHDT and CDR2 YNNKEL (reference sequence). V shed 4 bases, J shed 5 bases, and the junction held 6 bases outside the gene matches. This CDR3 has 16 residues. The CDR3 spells CASSRGGLAGVETQYF. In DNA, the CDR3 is TGTGCCAGCAGCCGTGGGGGACTAGCGGGAGTGGAGACCCAGTACTTC.

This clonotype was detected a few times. The CDR3 DNA follows: TGTGCCAGCAGTTATCCGGGGACGCAGTATTTT. Amino acid sequence: CASSYPGTQYF. The chain has TRBV6-6 and TRBJ2-3; maybe TRBD2 (5 bases). V was clipped by 3 bases and J by 9 bases, with 7 bases between them. This CDR3 has 11 amino acids. Looked up from germline, CDR1 is MNHNY and CDR2 is SVGAGI (reference sequence).

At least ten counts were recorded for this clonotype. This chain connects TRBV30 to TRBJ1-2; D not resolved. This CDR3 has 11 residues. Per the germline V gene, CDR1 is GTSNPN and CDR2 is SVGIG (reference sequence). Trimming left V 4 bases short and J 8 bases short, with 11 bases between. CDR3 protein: CAWTRTLGYTF. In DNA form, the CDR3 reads TGTGCCTGGACCCGGACGTTAGGCTACACCTTC.

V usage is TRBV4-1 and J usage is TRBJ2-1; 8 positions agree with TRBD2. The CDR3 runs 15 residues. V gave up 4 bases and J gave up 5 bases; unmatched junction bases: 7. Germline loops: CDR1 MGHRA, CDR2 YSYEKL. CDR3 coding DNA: TGCGCCAGCAGCCCCACTTCACTAGCGGACAATGAGCAGTTCTTC. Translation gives CASSPTSLADNEQFF.

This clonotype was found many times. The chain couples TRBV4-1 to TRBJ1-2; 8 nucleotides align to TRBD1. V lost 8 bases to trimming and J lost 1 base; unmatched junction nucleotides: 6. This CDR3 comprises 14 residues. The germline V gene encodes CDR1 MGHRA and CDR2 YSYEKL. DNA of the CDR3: TGCGCCAGCCGCAAGACAGGGGATAACTATGGCTACACCTTC. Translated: CASRKTGDNYGYTF.

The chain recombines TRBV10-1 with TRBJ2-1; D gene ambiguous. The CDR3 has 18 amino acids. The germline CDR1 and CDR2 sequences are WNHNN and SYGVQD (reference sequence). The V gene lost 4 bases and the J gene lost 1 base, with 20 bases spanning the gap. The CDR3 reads CASSGKTPQRSSYNEQFF. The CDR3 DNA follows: TGCGCCAGCAGTGGTAAGACTCCCCAACGAAGTTCCTACAATGAGCAGTTCTTC.

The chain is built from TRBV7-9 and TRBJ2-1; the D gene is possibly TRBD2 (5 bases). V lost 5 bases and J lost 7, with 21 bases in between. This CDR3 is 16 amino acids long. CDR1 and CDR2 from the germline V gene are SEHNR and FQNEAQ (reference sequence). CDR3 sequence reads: CASSHRVWTAWNEQFF. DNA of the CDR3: TGTGCCAGCAGCCACCGGGTCTGGACTGCATGGAATGAGCAGTTCTTC.

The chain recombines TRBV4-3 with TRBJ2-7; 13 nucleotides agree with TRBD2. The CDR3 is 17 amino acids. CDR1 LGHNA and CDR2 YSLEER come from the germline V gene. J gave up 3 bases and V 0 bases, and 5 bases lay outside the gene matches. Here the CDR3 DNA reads TGCGCCAGCAGCCAAGACCGGACTAGCGGGAGAATCTACGAGCAGTACTTC. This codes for CASSQDRTSGRIYEQYF.

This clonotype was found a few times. CDR3 region: CSARDLAGMPYEQYF. CDR3 bases: TGCAGTGCTAGAGATCTCGCAGGGATGCCCTACGAGCAGTACTTC. The chain links TRBV20-1 to TRBJ2-7; a weak D match, TRBD1 (5 bases). Per the germline V gene, CDR1 is DFQATT and CDR2 is SNEGSKA (reference sequence). This CDR3 contains 15 residues. With 0 bases removed from V and 2 bases from J, the gap between germline ends came to 14 bases.

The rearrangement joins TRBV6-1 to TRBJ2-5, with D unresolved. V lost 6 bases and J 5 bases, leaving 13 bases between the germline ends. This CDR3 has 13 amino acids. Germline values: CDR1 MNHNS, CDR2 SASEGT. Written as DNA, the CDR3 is TGTGCCAGCAGCTCTGGGGTTGGGGAGACCCAGTACTTC. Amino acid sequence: CASSSGVGETQYF.

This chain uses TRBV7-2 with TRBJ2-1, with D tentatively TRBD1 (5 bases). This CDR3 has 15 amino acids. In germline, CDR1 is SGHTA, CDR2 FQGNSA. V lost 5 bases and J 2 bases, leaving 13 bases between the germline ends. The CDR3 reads CASSAGPTAYNEQFF. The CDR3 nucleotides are TGTGCCAGCAGCGCAGGGCCCACCGCCTACAATGAGCAGTTCTTC.

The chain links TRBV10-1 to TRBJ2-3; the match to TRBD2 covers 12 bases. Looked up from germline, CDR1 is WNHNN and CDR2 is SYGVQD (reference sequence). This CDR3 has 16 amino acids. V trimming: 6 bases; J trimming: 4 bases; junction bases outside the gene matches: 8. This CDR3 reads CASSHRLAGVADTQYF. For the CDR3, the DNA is TGCGCCAGCAGCCACAGACTAGCGGGAGTGGCAGATACGCAGTATTTT.

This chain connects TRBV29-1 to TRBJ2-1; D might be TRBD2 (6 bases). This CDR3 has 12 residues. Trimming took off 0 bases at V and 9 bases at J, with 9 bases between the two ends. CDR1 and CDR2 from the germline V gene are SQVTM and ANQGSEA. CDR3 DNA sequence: TGCAGCGTTGAAGATGGGCGGGGTGAGCAGTTCTTC. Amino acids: CSVEDGRGEQFF.

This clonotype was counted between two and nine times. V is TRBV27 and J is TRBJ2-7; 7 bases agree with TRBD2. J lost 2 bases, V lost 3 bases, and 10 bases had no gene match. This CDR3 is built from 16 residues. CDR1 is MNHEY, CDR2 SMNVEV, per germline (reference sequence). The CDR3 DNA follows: TGTGCCAGCAGTTTTTCCTTGGGAGGGAAGACCTACGAGCAGTACTTC. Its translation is CASSFSLGGKTYEQYF.

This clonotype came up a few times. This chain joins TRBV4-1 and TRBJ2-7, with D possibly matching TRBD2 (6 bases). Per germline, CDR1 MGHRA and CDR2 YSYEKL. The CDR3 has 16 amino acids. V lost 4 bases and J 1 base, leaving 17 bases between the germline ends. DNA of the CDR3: TGCGCCAGCAGCCCTCAGAGAGCGGGCATTTCCTACGAGCAGTACTTC. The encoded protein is CASSPQRAGISYEQYF.

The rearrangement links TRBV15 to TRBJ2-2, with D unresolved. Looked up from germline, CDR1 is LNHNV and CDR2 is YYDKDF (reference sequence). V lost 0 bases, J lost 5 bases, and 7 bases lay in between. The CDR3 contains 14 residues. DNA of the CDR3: TGTGCCACCAGCAGAGATCCAAGTACCGGGGAGCTGTTTTTT. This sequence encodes CATSRDPSTGELFF. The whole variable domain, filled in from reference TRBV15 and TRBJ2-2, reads DAMVIQNPRYQVTQFGKPVTLSCSQTLNHNVMYWYQQKSSQAPKLLFHYYDKDFNNEADTPDNFQSRRPNTSFCFLDIRSPGLGDTAMYLCATSRDPSTGELFFGEGSRLTVL.

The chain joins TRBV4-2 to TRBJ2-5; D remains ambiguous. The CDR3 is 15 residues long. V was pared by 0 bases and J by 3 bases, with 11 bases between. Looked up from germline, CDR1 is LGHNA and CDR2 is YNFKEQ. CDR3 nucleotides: TGTGCCAGCAGCCAAGATCTTGCTGGGAAAGAGACCCAGTACTTC. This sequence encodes CASSQDLAGKETQYF.

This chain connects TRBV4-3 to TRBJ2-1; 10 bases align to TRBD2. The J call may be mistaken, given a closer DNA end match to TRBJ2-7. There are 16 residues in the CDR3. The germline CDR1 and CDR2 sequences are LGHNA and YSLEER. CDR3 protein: CASNQSSGGNYNEQYF. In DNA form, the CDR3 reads TGCGCCAGCAACCAGTCTAGCGGGGGAAATTACAATGAGCAGTACTTC.

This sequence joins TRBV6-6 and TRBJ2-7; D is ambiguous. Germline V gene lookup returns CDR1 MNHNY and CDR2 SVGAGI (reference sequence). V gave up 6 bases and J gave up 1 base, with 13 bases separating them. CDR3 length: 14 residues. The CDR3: CASRPRHGSYEQYF. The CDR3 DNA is TGTGCCAGCAGACCGAGGCACGGTTCCTACGAGCAGTACTTC.

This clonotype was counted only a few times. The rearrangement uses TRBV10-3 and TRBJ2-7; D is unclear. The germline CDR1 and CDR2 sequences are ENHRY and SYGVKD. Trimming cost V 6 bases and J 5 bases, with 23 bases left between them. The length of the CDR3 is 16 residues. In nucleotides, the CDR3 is TGTGCCATCAGGGCGTCATCAAGGTCGGAGTTGGACGAGCAGTACTTC. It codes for CAIRASSRSELDEQYF.

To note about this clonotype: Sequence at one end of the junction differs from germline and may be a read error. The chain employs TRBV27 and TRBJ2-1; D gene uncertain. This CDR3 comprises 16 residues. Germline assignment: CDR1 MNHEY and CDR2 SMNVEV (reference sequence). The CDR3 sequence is CANSSRLHGSYNEQFF. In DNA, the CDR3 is TGTGCCAACAGTTCTAGACTCCATGGTTCCTACAATGAGCAGTTCTTC.

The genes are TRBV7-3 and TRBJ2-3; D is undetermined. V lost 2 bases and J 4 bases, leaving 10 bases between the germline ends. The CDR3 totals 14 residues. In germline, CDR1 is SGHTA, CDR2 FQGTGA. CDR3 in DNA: TGTGCCAGCAGCTTAGCTCACAGTTCAGATACGCAGTATTTT. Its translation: CASSLAHSSDTQYF.